These 5 T cell receptor beta chains were sequenced from one sample in a study of blood T cells in healthy people across ages. A J-beta primer mix and a sample-barcoded 5' primer were used in a second PCR of about 7 to 12 cycles. Each CDR3 protein is one row after TCRdb ran MiXCR on the 5' RACE reads. This sample has around 990,000 distinct CDR3 sequences, with 20% to 25% found just once. The same sample was also studied in work on T cells of mothers and their children.

The sample comprised blood. All receptors come from a girl under 10 years old in good health.

The V call is TRBV4-1, the J call TRBJ1-5, with no clear D. The germline V gene has CDR1 MGHRA and CDR2 YSYEKL. CDR3 length equals 13 residues. Trimming took 4 bases from V and 4 from J, leaving 8 bases between them. Here the CDR3 reads CASSPLVNQPQHF. The CDR3 DNA reads as TGCGCCAGCAGCCCCCTAGTAAATCAGCCCCAGCATTTT.

This clonotype was picked up a small number of times. The gene calls are TRBV29-1 and TRBJ2-5; 8 bases align to TRBD2. CDR1 is SQVTM and CDR2 is ANQGSEA in the germline V gene. This CDR3 is 14 amino acids long. After removal of 2 bases from V and 1 base from J, the junction contained 3 bases not matched to a gene. CDR3 bases: TGCAGCGTTGAACCGGGACTAGGCCAAGAGACCCAGTACTTC. The encoded protein is CSVEPGLGQETQYF. The whole variable domain, filled in from reference TRBV29-1 and TRBJ2-5, reads SAVISQKPSRDICQRGTSLTIQCQVDSQVTMMFWYRQQPGQSLTLIATANQGSEATYESGFVIDKFPISRPNLTFSTLTVSNMSPEDSSIYLCSVEPGLGQETQYFGPGTRLLVL.

The chain couples TRBV18 to TRBJ1-1, with unresolved D. V shed 0 bases and J shed 5 bases, with 10 bases lying between them. Germline V gene lookup returns CDR1 KGHSH and CDR2 LQKENI. The CDR3 is 14 amino acids. The CDR3: CASSPPVGVTEAFF. In DNA, the CDR3 is TGTGCCAGCTCACCACCCGTTGGGGTGACTGAAGCTTTCTTT.

The chain has TRBV19 and TRBJ2-7; D is unclear. The V and J ends lost 1 base and 7 bases respectively, with 11 bases between them. CDR1 LNHDA and CDR2 SQIVND come from the germline V gene (reference sequence). CDR3 length: 13 residues. The CDR3 DNA reads as TGTGCCAGTAGTATAGCCCCTACGGAGGAGCAGTACTTC. Protein: CASSIAPTEEQYF.

The chain carries TRBV21-1 and TRBJ2-1. TRBV21-1 is a recognized pseudogene. This CDR3 region has 16 residues. The CDR3 sequence: CASSKARGSSYNEQFF. In DNA, the CDR3 is TGTGCCAGCAGCAAAGCGAGGGGGAGCTCCTACAATGAGCAGTTCTTC.